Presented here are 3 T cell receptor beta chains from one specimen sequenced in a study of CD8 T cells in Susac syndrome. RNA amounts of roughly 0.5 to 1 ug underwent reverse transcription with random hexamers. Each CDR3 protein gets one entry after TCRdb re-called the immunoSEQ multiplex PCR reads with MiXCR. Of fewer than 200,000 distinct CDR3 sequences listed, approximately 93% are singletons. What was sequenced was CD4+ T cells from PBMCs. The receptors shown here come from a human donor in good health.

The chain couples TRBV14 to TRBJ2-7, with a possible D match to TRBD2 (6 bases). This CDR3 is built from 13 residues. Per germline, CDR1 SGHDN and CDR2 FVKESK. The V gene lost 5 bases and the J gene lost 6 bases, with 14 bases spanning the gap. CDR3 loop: CASSERRRGEQYF. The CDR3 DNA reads TGTGCCAGCAGCGAGCGGCGGCGGGGCGAGCAGTACTTC.

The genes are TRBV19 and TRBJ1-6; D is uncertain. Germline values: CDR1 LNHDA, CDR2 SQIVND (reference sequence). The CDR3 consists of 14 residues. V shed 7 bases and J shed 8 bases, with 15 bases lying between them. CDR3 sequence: CASNPPHRDSPLHF. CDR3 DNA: TGTGCCAGTAACCCACCTCATCGGGATTCACCCCTCCACTTT. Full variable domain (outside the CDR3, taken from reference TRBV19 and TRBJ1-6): DGGITQSPKYLFRKEGQNVTLSCEQNLNHDAMYWYRQDPGQGLRLIYYSQIVNDFQKGDIAEGYSVSREKKESFPLTVTSAQKNPTAFYLCASNPPHRDSPLHFGNGTRLTVT.

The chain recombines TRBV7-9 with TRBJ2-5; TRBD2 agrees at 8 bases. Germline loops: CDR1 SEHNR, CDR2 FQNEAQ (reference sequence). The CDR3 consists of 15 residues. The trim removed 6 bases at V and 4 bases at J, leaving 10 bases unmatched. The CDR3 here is CASSPGTRAPETQYF. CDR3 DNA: TGTGCCAGCAGTCCCGGGACTAGAGCCCCAGAGACCCAGTACTTC.